This T cell receptor beta chain was sequenced in a study of blood T cell repertoires in COVID-19. Generated by immunoSEQ multiplex PCR, the TCRdb table keeps only in-frame clones and is missing some. This table holds about 310,000 clones, roughly 87% found once. The CDR3 consists of 14 residues. CDR1 is SGHVS and CDR2 is FNYEAQ in the germline V gene. J lost 5 bases, V lost 1 base, and 1 base had no gene match. The receptor was derived from a woman younger than 30 who had recovered from COVID-19. The chain has TRBV7-6 and TRBJ2-1; the match to TRBD2 covers 8 bases. Source material: PBMCs or T cells enriched from blood (not recorded which). The CDR3 DNA is TGTGCCAGCAGCTTAGTGGGACTAGACAATGAGCAGTTCTTC. Translation gives CASSLVGLDNEQFF.